The text below deals with one T cell receptor (beta chain). Its antigen is unidentified. The sample is drawn from a study of persistence of HIV-infected CD4 T cells. Cells were stimulated with CMV-infected fibroblast lysates at 10 ug/mL. CD40L-negative CD69-negative CD45RO-high memory CD4+ T cells were sorted as populations depleted of antigen-responding cells. A roughly 17-hour stimulation of CD8-depleted PBMCs used anti-CD28/CD49d costimulation, CD40-blocking antibody and enfuvirtide. This was the immunoSEQ version 4 assay in survey mode. Only in-frame clones appear in the TCRdb table, and some are missing; sequencing was by immunoSEQ multiplex PCR. The profile shows more than 30,000 clones, 82% of them singletons. Sequences were derived from CD4+ T cells sorted from PBMCs after approximately 19-hour stimulation, sampled from a patient who received antiretroviral therapy. The sequence came from an adult woman with HIV who was CMV-seropositive.

The CDR3 is CASSLTLGLVNTQYF. CDR3 sequence (DNA): TGTGCCAGCAGCTTAACCTTGGGACTAGTAAATACGCAGTATTTT. The chain has TRBV11-2 and TRBJ2-3; 8 nucleotides agree with TRBD2. Unmatched junction bases numbered 8, after V lost 2 bases and J lost 7 bases. The CDR3 has 15 residues. Germline V gene sequence: CDR1 SGHAT, CDR2 FQNNGV.